These 32 T cell receptor beta chains share one sample of origin, sequenced in a study of esophageal squamous cell carcinoma under preoperative chemotherapy. Described time point: before preoperative PTX-NDP chemotherapy. Via MiXCR, TCRdb re-called the PCR reads, giving one row per CDR3 protein. The profile shows 25,000 to 35,000 distinct CDR3 sequences, under 55% of them singletons. Collection of the sample occurred from a patient given preoperative chemotherapy. The receptors were gathered from a human donor with esophageal squamous cell carcinoma. The donor label of this sample is uncertain.

In its sample, this clonotype was seen many times. The chain combines TRBV7-8 with TRBJ2-5; 12 bases fit TRBD2. Germline-derived CDR1 and CDR2 are SGHVS and FQNEAQ. This CDR3 is 14 amino acids long. J lost 5 bases, V lost 5 bases, and 3 bases had no gene match. The DNA of the CDR3 is TGTGCCAGCAGCGTTGGGACTAGCGGGGAGACCCAGTACTTC. Its translation: CASSVGTSGETQYF.

This clonotype appeared a few times. V is TRBV7-3 and J is TRBJ2-1, with D possibly being TRBD2 (5 bases). Germline V gives CDR1 SGHTA, CDR2 FQGTGA. The CDR3 loop spans 15 amino acids. Trimming pared 2 bases from V and 10 bases from J, leaving 18 bases between. Here the CDR3 reads CASSLGGGLDYEQFF. For the CDR3, the DNA is TGTGCCAGCAGCTTAGGCGGAGGACTCGATTACGAGCAGTTCTTC.

This chain uses TRBV7-2 with TRBJ2-3; the D gene could be TRBD1 or TRBD2 (6 bases each). The germline V and J ends were trimmed by 11 bases and 12 bases, with 30 bases remaining between them. CDR1 is SGHTA and CDR2 is FQGNSA in the germline V gene. The CDR3 totals 15 residues. The CDR3, as DNA: TGTGCCGGCGGGTTAGGGGGGCGCGTGCATGAGACCCAGTATTTT. Protein sequence: CAGGLGGRVHETQYF.

V is TRBV7-2 and J is TRBJ2-5; D unresolved. The CDR3 is 12 residues long. Germline assignment: CDR1 SGHTA and CDR2 FQGNSA. V lost 1 base and J 4 bases, leaving 4 bases between the germline ends. In DNA form, the CDR3 reads TGTGCCAGCAGCTTAGTACTAGAGACCCAGTACTTC. Its translation is CASSLVLETQYF.

The table lists this clonotype with a few counts. This chain links TRBV7-3 with TRBJ2-5, with 7 positions matching TRBD2. The germline CDR1 and CDR2 sequences are SGHTA and FQGTGA. V lost 5 bases, J lost 1 base, and 13 bases stayed unmatched. The CDR3 contains 17 residues. In DNA, the CDR3 is TGTGCCAGCAGCGTGGGGCCGGGGGGAGGGGTCCAAGAGACCCAGTACTTC. Protein: CASSVGPGGGVQETQYF.

The CDR3 protein is CASSQVPGLRSYTQYF. The CDR3 DNA reads TGCGCCAGCAGCCAAGTCCCGGGATTGCGGTCGTATACGCAGTATTTT. V is TRBV4-1 and J is TRBJ2-3; a possible D gene is TRBD2 (5 bases). This CDR3 contains 16 residues. Trimming removed 1 base from V and 7 bases from J, with 18 bases in between. CDR1 and CDR2 from the germline V gene are MGHRA and YSYEKL.

The chain has TRBV6-1 and TRBJ2-1; 15 bases line up with TRBD2. Trimming cost V 0 bases and J 6 bases; bases outside gene matches: 12. The CDR3 runs to 20 residues. CDR1 is MNHNS and CDR2 is SASEGT in the germline V gene. The CDR3 protein is CASSEARTSGRVGKGNEQFF. CDR3 nucleotides: TGTGCCAGCAGTGAAGCGCGGACTAGCGGGAGGGTTGGTAAGGGCAATGAGCAGTTCTTC.

This clonotype was seen repeatedly, ten times or more. This chain joins TRBV6-5 and TRBJ2-3; possibly TRBD2 for D (6 bases). The CDR3 consists of 14 residues. Germline values: CDR1 MNHEY, CDR2 SVGAGI. Trimming pared 5 bases from V and 0 bases from J, leaving 9 bases between. CDR3 sequence reads: CASSPLASTDTQYF. The CDR3 DNA sequence: TGTGCCAGCAGTCCTCTAGCGAGCACAGATACGCAGTATTTT.

Worth noting for this clonotype: A junction boundary mismatches the germline segment, possibly from a read error. The gene calls are TRBV7-2 and TRBJ2-3; D is perhaps TRBD2 (6 bases). Germline CDR1 SGHTA, CDR2 FQGNSA. The CDR3 is made up of 16 amino acids. The CDR3 nucleotides are TGTGCCAGCCGCCCACCGGGGGTGAGAGCGAAAGACACTCAGTACTTT. Amino acids: CASRPPGVRAKDTQYF.

V gene TRBV25-1 combines with J gene TRBJ2-3; D ambiguous. Germline CDR1 and CDR2: MGHDK and SYGVNS. Trimming took off 2 bases at V and 0 bases at J, with 12 bases between the two ends. The CDR3 runs 16 residues. DNA for the CDR3: TGTGCCAGCAGTGAACACTCGGACGGAAGCACAGATACGCAGTATTTT. Protein: CASSEHSDGSTDTQYF.

The genes are TRBV5-8 and TRBJ1-1; D might be TRBD1 (5 bases). Trimming removed 2 bases from V and 0 bases from J, with 17 bases in between. The germline gives CDR1 SGHTS, CDR2 YDEGEE. This CDR3 comprises 17 residues. CDR3 sequence (DNA): TGTGCCAGCAGCTTTCAACGTTCGGGACGGGTGAACACTGAAGCTTTCTTT. It codes for CASSFQRSGRVNTEAFF.

The chain employs TRBV7-2 and TRBJ2-7; D possibly corresponds to TRBD1 (5 bases). The CDR3 is made up of 13 amino acids. Trimming removed 5 bases at V and 3 bases at J, with 11 bases between. The germline V gene has CDR1 SGHTA and CDR2 FQGNSA. The CDR3 loop is CASSPDRYYEQYF. CDR3 nucleotides: TGTGCCAGCAGCCCCGACAGATACTACGAGCAGTACTTC.

This clonotype was counted ten times or more. The rearrangement joins TRBV7-3 to TRBJ2-3, with 10 bases identical to TRBD2. The germline V gene encodes CDR1 SGHTA and CDR2 FQGTGA. The V and J ends lost 5 bases and 5 bases, in that order; junction bases with no gene match: 7. CDR3 length: 15 residues. The CDR3 nucleotides are TGTGCCAGCAGCGCTACTAGCGGGGAGATAGATACGCAGTATTTT. Its translation: CASSATSGEIDTQYF.

This clonotype was seen just once. The chain has TRBV7-9 and TRBJ2-5; D gene unclear. The CDR3 contains 14 residues. Germline V lookup: CDR1 SEHNR, CDR2 FQNEAQ (reference sequence). CDR3 amino acids: CAGSARDGPDTQYF. In nucleotides, the CDR3 is TGTGCGGGCAGCGCTAGGGATGGCCCAGATACCCAGTACTTC.

As to this clonotype: The limits of the CDR3 on the DNA are not certain, so only TCRdb's listed CDR3 is given. The rearrangement joins TRBV7-2 to TRBJ2-2; the table's TRBD1 call for D was not verified on the DNA. Germline loops: CDR1 SGHTA, CDR2 FQGNSA. The CDR3 length is 15 residues, termini included. CDR3 in amino acids: CASSFGTGNTGTQFF.

This clonotype is a singleton in its sample. An end of the junction does not agree with germline; a read error may underlie this. V gene TRBV6-1 combines with J gene TRBJ2-2; D not resolved. The V gene's germline CDR1 is MNHNS and CDR2 SASEGT. The CDR3 covers 15 residues. The CDR3 region is CASGHRDANTEELFF. The CDR3 region has the DNA TGTGCCAGCGGCCACCGAGATGCGAACACCGAGGAGCTGTTTTTT.

Judged by abundance, this clonotype is medium-sized. J is TRBJ2-3 and V is TRBV6-6; TRBD2 matches 7 bases. The CDR3 covers 15 residues. With 6 bases clipped from V and 5 bases from J, the junction kept 11 bases outside the gene matches. Germline CDR1 reads MNHNY; CDR2 reads SVGAGI (reference sequence). Written as DNA, the CDR3 is TGTGCCAGCAGCCCCGGACTAGGAGGGATAGATACGCAGTATTTT. Amino acids: CASSPGLGGIDTQYF.

The chain employs TRBV7-9 and TRBJ2-1; 8 bases agree with TRBD1. Judging by the DNA end, TRBJ2-7 fits better; the J call may be wrong. The CDR3 sequence is 14 residues long. Germline-derived CDR1 and CDR2 are SEHNR and FQNEAQ (reference sequence). The CDR3 region is CASSFSQGAYEQYF. CDR3 coding DNA: TGTGCCAGCAGCTTCTCACAGGGGGCCTACGAGCAGTACTTC.

In regard to this clonotype: Sequence at one end of the junction differs from germline and may be a read error. This rearrangement joins TRBV12-3 or TRBV12-4 to TRBJ2-4; 8 nucleotides agree with TRBD1. The CDR3 is made up of 14 amino acids. Here the CDR3 reads CASRPTGGKNIQYF. The CDR3 nucleotides are TGTGCCAGCAGACCTACAGGGGGTAAAAACATTCAGTATTTC.

In its sample, this clonotype was seen many times. The V call is TRBV7-2, the J call TRBJ2-5; TRBD2 matches 16 bases. CDR1 and CDR2 from the germline V gene are SGHTA and FQGNSA. The V gene end was trimmed by 5 bases and the J gene end by 5 bases; junction bases not matched to a gene: 11. This CDR3 is built from 18 residues. In DNA form, the CDR3 reads TGTGCCAGCAGCATGGGACTAGCGGGAGGGCCGTCGCCGGAGACCCAGTACTTC. Residues: CASSMGLAGGPSPETQYF.

Here the CDR3 DNA reads TGTGCCAGCAGCTTCCTAGCAGAGAGCACCGGTGCGCAGTATTTT. Translated, it gives CASSFLAESTGAQYF. The V gene is TRBV7-6, the J gene TRBJ2-3; possibly TRBD2 for D (5 bases). This CDR3 is 15 amino acids long. Germline V CDR1 and CDR2: SGHVS, FNYEAQ. Trimming removed 3 bases at V and 10 bases at J, with 20 bases between.

A few counts support this clonotype. This chain connects TRBV7-6 to TRBJ2-3; D is ambiguous. With 5 bases removed from V and 2 bases from J, the gap between germline ends came to 5 bases. The CDR3 sequence is 12 residues long. From germline, CDR1 is SGHVS and CDR2 FNYEAQ. CDR3 nucleotides: TGTGCCAGCAGCAAAAACACAGATACGCAGTATTTT. Translated, it gives CASSKNTDTQYF.

With regard to this clonotype: One end of the junction varies from germline; a read error may be responsible. The V and J genes are TRBV7-6 and TRBJ2-3; maybe TRBD2 (7 bases). CDR1 is SGHVS, CDR2 FNYEAQ, per germline. The CDR3 covers 16 residues. CDR3 amino acids: CASRGLGGGGPDTQYF. Here the CDR3 DNA reads TGTGCCAGCAGGGGGCTGGGGGGGGGGGGCCCAGATACGCAGTATTTC.

This chain joins TRBV7-2 and TRBJ2-4, with D perhaps matching TRBD1 or TRBD2 (5 bases each). Germline lookup yields CDR1 SGHTA and CDR2 FQGNSA. CDR3 length: 15 residues. V shed 11 bases and J shed 1 base, with 18 bases lying between them. CDR3 protein: CARGTGLSAKNIQYF. The CDR3 DNA follows: TGTGCCCGCGGCACGGGGCTGAGCGCCAAAAACATTCAGTACTTC.

The CDR3 loop is CASSPLAGVGETQYF. For the CDR3, the DNA is TGTGCCAGCAGCCCCCTAGCGGGAGTTGGGGAGACCCAGTACTTC. The rearrangement joins TRBV7-3 to TRBJ2-1, with 10 nucleotides matching TRBD2. The J call could be wrong; TRBJ2-5 is a better fit for the DNA end. Germline CDR1 reads SGHTA; CDR2 reads FQGTGA. This CDR3 has 15 residues.

The chain has TRBV7-2 and TRBJ2-4; 8 bases agree with TRBD2. The ends lost 3 bases at V and 7 bases at J; junction bases unmatched: 11. The germline gives CDR1 SGHTA, CDR2 FQGNSA. The CDR3 has 16 amino acids. The CDR3 loop is CASSFSGTSSANIQYF. Here the CDR3 DNA reads TGTGCCAGCAGCTTCTCCGGGACTAGTTCTGCCAACATTCAGTACTTC.

The chain is built from TRBV19 and TRBJ2-3, with D perhaps TRBD2 (7 bases). The germline V and J ends were trimmed by 5 bases and 2 bases, with 23 bases remaining between them. The CDR3 runs 18 residues. The germline gives CDR1 LNHDA, CDR2 SQIVND (reference sequence). The CDR3 loop is CASSPRGATGGSTDTQYF. CDR3 coding DNA: TGTGCCAGTAGTCCCCGGGGGGCAACCGGGGGCTCCACAGATACGCAGTATTTT.

In its sample, this clonotype was seen once. The V call is TRBV9, the J call TRBJ2-3; D possibly matches TRBD1 or TRBD2 (6 bases each). V lost 4 bases and J 1 base, leaving 22 bases between the germline ends. The germline V gene encodes CDR1 SGDLS and CDR2 YYNGEE. CDR3 length: 18 amino acids. The CDR3 nucleotides read TGTGCCAGCAGCACACCCCCCGGGGGAAGGGGGGGCACAGATACGCAGTATTTT. It translates to CASSTPPGGRGGTDTQYF.

This clonotype was counted only a few times. A junction end diverges from the germline sequence, so it may reflect a read error. V and J are TRBV7-2 and TRBJ2-4; TRBD2 aligns across 9 bases. The germline gives CDR1 SGHTA, CDR2 FQGNSA. The CDR3 totals 14 residues. The chain's CDR3 is CASNLAGAYNEQYF. CDR3 bases: TGTGCCAGCAACTTAGCGGGAGCTTACAATGAGCAGTACTTC.

The V and J genes are TRBV12-3 or TRBV12-4 and TRBJ2-5; D gene ambiguous. Trimming removed 3 bases at V and 3 bases at J, with 8 bases between. This CDR3 contains 13 residues. The CDR3 sequence: CASSFNGEETQYF. CDR3 DNA: TGTGCCAGCAGTTTTAATGGGGAAGAGACCCAGTACTTC.

At least ten counts were recorded for this clonotype. This chain links TRBV7-2 with TRBJ2-1, with TRBD2 as a possible D gene (6 bases). The V end was cut by 5 bases, the J end by 13 bases, with 21 bases between. The CDR3 totals 14 residues. Germline V lookup: CDR1 SGHTA, CDR2 FQGNSA. CDR3 sequence reads: CASSRAGSRETQFF. The DNA for the CDR3 is TGTGCCAGCAGCCGTGCAGGGTCCCGGGAGACCCAGTTCTTC.

This clonotype showed up many times. The V and J genes are TRBV7-3 and TRBJ2-1, with 9 positions matching TRBD2. CDR3 length: 13 amino acids. Trimming removed 1 base from V and 10 bases from J; junction bases left unmatched: 2. The germline CDR1 and CDR2 sequences are SGHTA and FQGTGA. CDR3 sequence reads: CASSLMLAGEQFF. CDR3 DNA sequence: TGTGCCAGCAGCTTAATGCTAGCGGGGGAGCAGTTCTTC.